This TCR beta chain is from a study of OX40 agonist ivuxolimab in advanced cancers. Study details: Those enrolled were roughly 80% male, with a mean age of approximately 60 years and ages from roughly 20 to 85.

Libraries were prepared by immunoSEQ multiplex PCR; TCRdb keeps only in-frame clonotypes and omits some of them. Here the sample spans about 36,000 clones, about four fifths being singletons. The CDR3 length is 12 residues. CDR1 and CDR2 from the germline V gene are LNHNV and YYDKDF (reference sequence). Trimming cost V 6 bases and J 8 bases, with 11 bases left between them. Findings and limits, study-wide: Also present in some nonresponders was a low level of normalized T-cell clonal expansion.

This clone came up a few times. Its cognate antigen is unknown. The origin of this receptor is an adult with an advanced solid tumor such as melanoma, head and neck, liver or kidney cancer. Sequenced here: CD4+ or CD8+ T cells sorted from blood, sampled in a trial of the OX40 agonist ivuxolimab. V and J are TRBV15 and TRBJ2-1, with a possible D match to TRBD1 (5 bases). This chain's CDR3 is CATRQGDDEQFF. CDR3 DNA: TGTGCCACCAGGCAGGGCGACGATGAGCAGTTCTTC. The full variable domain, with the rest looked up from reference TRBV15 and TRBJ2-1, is DAMVIQNPRYQVTQFGKPVTLSCSQTLNHNVMYWYQQKSSQAPKLLFHYYDKDFNNEADTPDNFQSRRPNTSFCFLDIRSPGLGDTAMYLCATRQGDDEQFFGPGTRLTVL.